This TCR beta chain was sequenced in a study of blood T cells in healthy people across ages. Comment on this clonotype: Antigen specificity is unknown.

Alongside a J-beta primer mix, a sample-barcoded 5' primer served in a second PCR lasting roughly 7 to 11 cycles. TCRdb used MiXCR to reprocess the 5' RACE reads, holding one entry per CDR3 protein. This sample has around 970,000 distinct CDR3 sequences, with 51% found just once. Per the germline V gene, CDR1 is SNHLY and CDR2 is FYNNEI. V shed 4 bases and J shed 0 bases, with 14 bases lying between them. This CDR3 region has 16 residues. Study-level points and caveats: Age showed a roughly linear inverse relationship with TCR beta diversity per million T cells.

This clonotype was obtained from a woman between 55 and 75 years old in good health. V and J are TRBV2 and TRBJ2-3; D remains unclear. Material for sequencing was blood. As DNA, the CDR3 is TGTGCCAGCAGTGTAAGGGCAGCACTTAGCACAGATACGCAGTATTTT. Amino acids: CASSVRAALSTDTQYF. The variable domain in full, with the rest retrieved from reference TRBV2 and TRBJ2-3, is EPEVTQTPSHQVTQMGQEVILRCVPISNHLYFYWYRQILGQKVEFLVSFYNNEISEKSEIFDDQFSVERPDGSNFTLKIRSTKLEDSAMYFCASSVRAALSTDTQYFGPGTRLTVL.